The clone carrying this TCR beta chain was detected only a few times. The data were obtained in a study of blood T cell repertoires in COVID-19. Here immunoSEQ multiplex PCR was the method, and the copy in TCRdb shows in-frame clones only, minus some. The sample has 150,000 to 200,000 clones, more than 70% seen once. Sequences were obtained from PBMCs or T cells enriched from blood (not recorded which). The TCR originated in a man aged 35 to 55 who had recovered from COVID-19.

CDR3 nucleotide sequence: TGTGCCAGCGATGCAGGGACTAGCTACAATGAGCAGTTCTTC. Protein sequence: CASDAGTSYNEQFF. The genes are TRBV7-9 and TRBJ2-1, with 8 bases lining up with TRBD2. The junction had 6 bases not matched to a gene; V was cut back by 8 bases and J by 3 bases. The CDR3 covers 14 residues. The germline V gene has CDR1 SEHNR and CDR2 FQNEAQ (reference sequence).